These 32 T cell receptor beta chains were sequenced from one sample in a study of breast tumors, draining lymph nodes, adjacent tissues. TCRdb redid the calling of the multiplex PCR reads with MiXCR, one entry per CDR3 protein. The data show approximately 170,000 distinct CDR3 sequences, around a third seen once. Breast cancer patients provided tissue from their axillary draining lymph nodes. Sequences were obtained from axillary lymph node tissue. The source of these receptors is a female donor with breast cancer. Some clones in this sample may be carry-over from other donors' samples.

This chain joins TRBV29-1 and TRBJ2-7; 8 bases match TRBD1. Trimming removed 4 bases from V and 3 bases from J; junction bases left unmatched: 11. Germline CDR1 SQVTM, CDR2 ANQGSEA. The CDR3 covers 15 residues. In DNA, the CDR3 is TGCAGCGTTGGGACAGGACAGGGAATCCTCTACGAGCAGTACTTC. Translation gives CSVGTGQGILYEQYF.

In its sample, this clonotype was seen a few times. Possible read error: a much larger clone is one base away. The V call is TRBV7-9, the J call TRBJ1-5, with D possibly matching TRBD1 (6 bases). There are 19 residues in the CDR3. With 1 base removed from V and 5 bases from J, the gap between germline ends came to 24 bases. Germline lookup yields CDR1 SEHNR and CDR2 FQNEAQ (reference sequence). CDR3 sequence (DNA): TGTGCCAGCAGCTTAGTAGGGGGAAAGGGTCCCAGGGCCCATCAGCCCCAGCATTTT. Its translation is CASSLVGGKGPRAHQPQHF.

To note about this clonotype: This could be a read error, since a much larger clone is one nucleotide away. The rearrangement uses TRBV11-2 and TRBJ2-1, with D perhaps TRBD1 or TRBD2 (5 bases each). The CDR3 covers 14 residues. V lost 0 bases to trimming and J lost 8 bases, with 11 bases between them. The germline V gene encodes CDR1 SGHAT and CDR2 FQNNGV. The CDR3 region has the DNA TGTGCCAGCAGCTTAGACGAGGGGCCCGATGAGCAGTTCTTC. Amino acids: CASSLDEGPDEQFF.

The CDR3: CASSEPEQTYEQYF. CDR3 bases: TGTGCCAGCAGTGAACCGGAACAGACCTACGAGCAGTACTTC. This chain connects TRBV7-8 to TRBJ2-7; D is undetermined. Germline values: CDR1 SGHVS, CDR2 FQNEAQ. The CDR3 has 14 amino acids. The V end lost 6 bases, the J end lost 2 bases, and 14 bases lay between the germline ends.

V usage is TRBV19 and J usage is TRBJ2-3; TRBD2 matches at 8 bases. This CDR3 region has 16 residues. Germline CDR1 and CDR2: LNHDA and SQIVND (reference sequence). The V and J ends lost 3 bases and 11 bases, in that order; junction bases with no gene match: 16. The CDR3 loop reads CASSILVGGRYNEQYF. CDR3 coding DNA: TGTGCCAGTAGTATCTTAGTAGGCGGGAGGTACAATGAGCAGTATTTT.

This clonotype was detected many times. The rearrangement uses TRBV20-1 and TRBJ1-3, with 9 bases lining up with TRBD1. The CDR3 consists of 13 residues. Germline V gene lookup returns CDR1 DFQATT and CDR2 SNEGSKA (reference sequence). V was clipped by 5 bases and J by 4 bases; unmatched bases: 3. The CDR3 is CSASGTGGNTIYF. The CDR3 coding sequence is TGCAGTGCTTCAGGGACAGGGGGAAACACCATATATTTT.

The genes are TRBV9 and TRBJ1-6, with D perhaps matching TRBD1 (6 bases). The CDR3 has 14 amino acids. V lost 0 bases to trimming and J lost 7 bases, with 8 bases between them. The germline CDR1 and CDR2 sequences are SGDLS and YYNGEE. CDR3 in DNA: TGTGCCAGCAGCGTAGGGACAGCAAATTCACCCCTCCACTTT. Amino acids: CASSVGTANSPLHF.

This clonotype has only a few counts. The chain carries TRBV28 and TRBJ2-7; TRBD1 is a possible D gene (5 bases). CDR1 is MDHEN, CDR2 SYDVKM, per germline. V was shortened by 1 base and J by 1 base, with 11 bases between the two germline ends. The CDR3 runs 15 residues. As DNA, the CDR3 is TGTGCCAGCAGTTTATCCCAGGGCGAATCCTACGAGCAGTACTTC. Protein sequence: CASSLSQGESYEQYF.

This clonotype has a count of ten or more. The chain uses TRBV6-5 and TRBJ1-2; TRBD1 matches 7 bases. Trimming cost V 5 bases and J 13 bases; bases outside gene matches: 13. Germline V gene lookup returns CDR1 MNHEY and CDR2 SVGAGI. This CDR3 is 13 amino acids long. This CDR3 reads CASSHQKTGLSTF. The CDR3 DNA reads as TGTGCCAGCAGTCACCAAAAGACAGGGCTGTCCACCTTC.

The V and J genes are TRBV14 and TRBJ1-2; weak D call: TRBD1 (6 bases). Germline V CDR1 and CDR2: SGHDN, FVKESK. This CDR3 has 18 amino acids. The V gene lost 2 bases and the J gene lost 12 bases, with 31 bases spanning the gap. The CDR3 coding sequence is TGTGCCAGCAGCCAATTACCTCTGACTGCAGGGGCCAGTAGTGGAAACACCTTC. Protein sequence: CASSQLPLTAGASSGNTF.

In its sample, this clonotype was seen a few times. The genes are TRBV18 and TRBJ1-5; D not resolved. With 2 bases removed from V and 7 bases from J, the gap between germline ends came to 9 bases. Germline V gene lookup returns CDR1 KGHSH and CDR2 LQKENI. The CDR3 has 13 residues. The CDR3 is CASSPTREQPQHF. The CDR3 DNA reads TGTGCCAGCTCACCAACACGGGAACAGCCCCAGCATTTT.

This clonotype was counted a few times. V and J are TRBV12-3 or TRBV12-4 and TRBJ2-1; tentatively, D is TRBD1 (6 bases). This CDR3 spans 14 amino acids. The V end was cut by 3 bases, the J end by 4 bases, with 10 bases between. This chain's CDR3 is CASSFLQGYNEQFF. The CDR3 DNA reads TGTGCCAGCAGTTTCCTACAGGGTTACAATGAGCAGTTCTTC.

To note about this clonotype: A clone one base away is much larger, so this may be a read error. The V and J genes are TRBV12-3 or TRBV12-4 and TRBJ2-6; the D gene is possibly TRBD2 (6 bases). The length of the CDR3 is 14 residues. The V gene lost 10 bases and the J gene lost 1 base, with 11 bases spanning the gap. The CDR3 DNA sequence: TGTGCCACCATGAGCGGGTCTGGGGCCAACGTCCTGACTTTC. It yields the protein CATMSGSGANVLTF.

This clonotype was observed at least ten times. The V gene is TRBV5-1, the J gene TRBJ2-7, with D uncertain. The CDR3 is made up of 10 amino acids. The germline gives CDR1 SGHRS, CDR2 YFSETQ. Trimming cost V 5 bases and J 9 bases, with 9 bases left between them. The CDR3 DNA is TGCGCCAGCAGGGAAAAGGGGCAGTACTTC. Amino acid sequence: CASREKGQYF.

The table lists this clonotype with many counts. V and J are TRBV7-3 and TRBJ2-3; no clear D. The V end was cut by 3 bases, the J end by 6 bases, with 7 bases between. The CDR3 runs 12 residues. Germline assignment: CDR1 SGHTA and CDR2 FQGTGA. The chain's CDR3 is CASSLGLDTQYF. In nucleotides, the CDR3 is TGTGCCAGCAGCTTGGGTTTGGATACGCAGTATTTT.

This clonotype was found many times. The rearrangement uses TRBV20-1 and TRBJ2-7; tentatively, D is TRBD1 (5 bases). CDR3 length equals 15 residues. Per the germline V gene, CDR1 is DFQATT and CDR2 is SNEGSKA (reference sequence). The V and J ends lost 2 bases and 3 bases respectively, with 17 bases between them. CDR3 nucleotide sequence: TGCAGTGCTAGAAAATCCCCAGGGTTCAGCTACGAGCAGTACTTC. Protein sequence: CSARKSPGFSYEQYF.

This clonotype appeared a few times. A clone one base away is much larger, so this may be a read error. V and J are TRBV5-4 and TRBJ2-7, with D possibly TRBD1 on 5 matching bases. This CDR3 has 14 amino acids. Germline-derived CDR1 and CDR2 are SGHNT and YYREEE (reference sequence). V lost 6 bases and J 5 bases, leaving 18 bases between the germline ends. CDR3: CASNHPDTLHEQYF. The CDR3 coding sequence is TGTGCCAGCAACCATCCGGACACGCTTCACGAGCAGTACTTC. The variable domain in full, with the rest retrieved from reference TRBV5-4 and TRBJ2-7, is ETGVTQSPTHLIKTRGQQVTLRCSSQSGHNTVSWYQQALGQGPQFIFQYYREEENGRGNFPPRFSGLQFPNYSSELNVNALELDDSALYLCASNHPDTLHEQYFGPGTRLTVT.

The J gene is TRBJ2-6, the V gene TRBV7-9; D ambiguous. CDR3 length: 16 residues. Deletions cut 5 bases from V and 0 bases from J, with 11 bases between. Germline loops: CDR1 SEHNR, CDR2 FQNEAQ (reference sequence). The CDR3 region has the DNA TGTGCCAGCAGCCCCGCGTCCAGCTCTGGGGCCAACGTCCTGACTTTC. It yields the protein CASSPASSSGANVLTF.

This clonotype was recorded at least ten times. A much larger clone is a single base away; this may be a read error. The gene calls are TRBV27 and TRBJ1-6; 9 bases agree with TRBD1. There are 14 residues in the CDR3. The V and J ends lost 6 bases and 7 bases, in that order; junction bases with no gene match: 4. Germline CDR1 reads MNHEY; CDR2 reads SMNVEV (reference sequence). The CDR3 protein is CASSSGTGNSPLHF. The DNA of the CDR3 is TGTGCCAGCAGCTCCGGGACAGGGAATTCACCCCTCCACTTT.

A word on this clonotype: The junction and the germline gene differ at one end; a read error may be behind it. J is TRBJ2-3 and V is TRBV6-5; D possibly corresponds to TRBD1 (6 bases). CDR1 is MNHEY, CDR2 SVGAGI, per germline. CDR3 size: 15 residues. CDR3 sequence reads: CASSLEGDATDTQDF. The CDR3 DNA follows: TGTGCCAGCAGTTTAGAGGGGGACGCCACAGATACGCAGGATTTT.

The gene calls are TRBV11-3 and TRBJ2-5; D ambiguous. Germline CDR1 and CDR2: SGHNT and YENEEA. The CDR3 runs to 14 residues. The V end was cut by 5 bases, the J end by 2 bases, with 12 bases between. The CDR3 coding sequence is TGTGCCAGCAGCCTAGTAGCTTTTCAAGAGACCCAGTACTTC. It encodes CASSLVAFQETQYF.

This clonotype came up many times. The J gene is TRBJ2-5, the V gene TRBV29-1; TRBD2 matches 8 bases. The length of the CDR3 is 21 residues. Germline V CDR1 and CDR2: SQVTM, ANQGSEA. J was trimmed by 4 bases and V by 0 bases; bases with no gene match: 25. This CDR3 reads CSVEEPFLGTSYRNGAETQYF. The CDR3 DNA is TGCAGCGTTGAAGAACCATTCCTGGGGACTAGTTACCGCAACGGAGCAGAGACCCAGTACTTC.

This chain joins TRBV14 and TRBJ2-1; 9 bases match TRBD1. CDR1 SGHDN and CDR2 FVKESK come from the germline V gene. This CDR3 contains 15 residues. After removal of 1 base from V and 7 bases from J, the junction contained 5 bases not matched to a gene. CDR3 sequence: CASSQGGQGMNEQFF. CDR3 nucleotide sequence: TGTGCCAGCAGCCAAGGAGGACAGGGGATGAATGAGCAGTTCTTC.

This clonotype was detected only a few times. The V gene is TRBV6-5, the J gene TRBJ1-1, with TRBD1 as a possible D gene (5 bases). The CDR3 has 12 residues. Trimming removed 8 bases at V and 5 bases at J, with 12 bases between. Germline loops: CDR1 MNHEY, CDR2 SVGAGI. CDR3 bases: TGTGCCAGCGGGACGGTGGGAACTGAAGCTTTCTTT. This encodes CASGTVGTEAFF.

This rearrangement joins TRBV19 to TRBJ2-7; D assignment may be TRBD1 or TRBD2 (6 bases each). Germline CDR1 is LNHDA and CDR2 is SQIVND (reference sequence). V lost 4 bases, J lost 2 bases, and 18 bases lay in between. There are 16 residues in the CDR3. This CDR3 reads CASSRVGGSSTYEQYF. The CDR3 DNA follows: TGTGCCAGTAGTAGGGTGGGGGGCAGTTCTACCTACGAGCAGTACTTC.

This clonotype was picked up many times. The CDR3 DNA reads TGTGCCATAGAGGACTCTACAGATACGCAGTATTTT. This gives the protein CAIEDSTDTQYF. This chain links TRBV10-3 with TRBJ2-3, with D possibly matching TRBD2 (5 bases). The germline V gene has CDR1 ENHRY and CDR2 SYGVKD. With 9 bases removed from V and 3 bases from J, the gap between germline ends came to 10 bases. The CDR3 totals 12 residues.

This clonotype was counted many times. The chain links TRBV20-1 to TRBJ2-1; D is perhaps TRBD2 (6 bases). The germline V gene has CDR1 DFQATT and CDR2 SNEGSKA (reference sequence). V lost 3 bases and J lost 6, with 21 bases in between. This CDR3 is built from 16 residues. The CDR3 coding sequence is TGCAGTGCTAGGGGGGTGCTTGCGGGACCCCTCAATGAGCAGTTCTTC. Amino acids: CSARGVLAGPLNEQFF.

The rearrangement uses TRBV29-1 and TRBJ1-1; 12 bases align to TRBD1. The CDR3 consists of 17 residues. The germline V gene has CDR1 SQVTM and CDR2 ANQGSEA. V trimming: 6 bases; J trimming: 4 bases; junction bases outside the gene matches: 15. In DNA form, the CDR3 reads TGCAGCGTCCGTAAAAGGGGACAGGGGGCTGTGAGCACTGAAGCTTTCTTT. Amino acid sequence: CSVRKRGQGAVSTEAFF. The full variable domain, rest sourced from reference TRBV29-1 and TRBJ1-1, is SAVISQKPSRDICQRGTSLTIQCQVDSQVTMMFWYRQQPGQSLTLIATANQGSEATYESGFVIDKFPISRPNLTFSTLTVSNMSPEDSSIYLCSVRKRGQGAVSTEAFFGQGTRLTVV.

This clonotype was counted at least ten times. The chain links TRBV7-9 to TRBJ1-6; D gene uncertain. CDR1 SEHNR and CDR2 FQNEAQ come from the germline V gene (reference sequence). The CDR3 consists of 16 residues. Trimming took off 2 bases at V and 4 bases at J, with 12 bases between the two ends. CDR3 nucleotide sequence: TGTGCCAGCAGCTTATCCGGCGCCGGTTATAATTCACCCCTCCACTTT. Translation: CASSLSGAGYNSPLHF. Looking up the rest from reference TRBV7-9 and TRBJ1-6 gives the full variable domain: DTGVSQNPRHKITKRGQNVTFRCDPISEHNRLYWYRQTLGQGPEFLTYFQNEAQLEKSRLLSDRFSAERPKGSFSTLEIQRTEQGDSAMYLCASSLSGAGYNSPLHFGNGTRLTVT.

This clonotype has at least ten counts. V is TRBV5-4 and J is TRBJ2-7; D is unresolved. The germline V and J ends were trimmed by 5 bases and 1 base, with 13 bases remaining between them. The germline V gene encodes CDR1 SGHNT and CDR2 YYREEE (reference sequence). This CDR3 spans 14 amino acids. CDR3 protein: CASSDRPSSYEQYF. The CDR3 DNA is TGTGCCAGCAGTGACCGACCAAGTTCCTACGAGCAGTACTTC.

The chain carries TRBV13 and TRBJ1-1; D is possibly TRBD1 (6 bases). The CDR3 is 13 residues long. V dropped 4 bases and J dropped 6 bases, with 12 bases sitting between them. Per germline, CDR1 PRHDT and CDR2 FYEKMQ (reference sequence). The CDR3: CASSSGQLAEAFF. CDR3 nucleotide sequence: TGTGCCAGCAGCTCAGGACAGTTAGCTGAAGCTTTCTTT.

V gene TRBV9 combines with J gene TRBJ2-2, with D perhaps TRBD2 (5 bases). Germline lookup yields CDR1 SGDLS and CDR2 YYNGEE. V was trimmed by 0 bases and J by 7 bases, leaving 16 bases between them. The CDR3 totals 16 residues. Here the CDR3 DNA reads TGTGCCAGCAGCGTAGAGGTTGGTGGAGAGGGCGGGGAGCTGTTTTTT. Its translation: CASSVEVGGEGGELFF.